Following are 25 T cell receptor beta chains from one sample sequenced in a study of cytomegalovirus exposure and HLA in healthy donors (dated by TCRdb to 2017 to 2019). Receptor amplification or capture employed the immunoSEQ multiplex PCR assay. For the multiplex PCR, a mixture combining 60 forward primers for TCR Vbeta segments and 13 reverse primers for TCR Jbeta segments was used. The source is immuneACCESS, and TCRdb retained only in-frame sequences with V and J called. Part of the clones is not carried over; for the studies checked, unresolved V genes explain less than half of this, and the remainder is unexplained. This sample gives 30,000 to 45,000 clones in total; 70% to 85% of them show up just once. Approximately 4% of the sample rests with the top ten. Sequencing was carried out using PBMCs. The receptors come from a woman aged 18-30 years in good health and CMV-seronegative.

V gene TRBV5-5 combines with J gene TRBJ1-1; D is perhaps TRBD1 (5 bases). CDR1 SGHKS and CDR2 YYEKEE come from the germline V gene (reference sequence). Between the trimmed V and J ends, which lost 6 bases and 0 bases, there was a span of 15 bases. The CDR3 is 15 amino acids. Written as DNA, the CDR3 is TGTGCCAGCACCAGGCAGGGTTGGATGAACACTGAAGCTTTCTTT. Its protein product is CASTRQGWMNTEAFF.

The CDR3 coding sequence is TGTGCCAGCAGCCGACAGGGGGCCACTAATGAAAAACTGTTTTTT. Translated: CASSRQGATNEKLFF. This chain connects TRBV28 to TRBJ1-4; TRBD1 matches at 10 bases. The CDR3 extends over 15 amino acids. CDR1 is MDHEN, CDR2 SYDVKM, per germline. V shed 6 bases, J shed 2 bases, and the junction held 3 bases outside the gene matches.

The chain joins TRBV7-9 to TRBJ2-5, with D possibly being TRBD2 (6 bases). The end of the DNA is better explained by TRBJ2-7, so the J call may be wrong. Germline CDR1 reads SEHNR; CDR2 reads FQNEAQ (reference sequence). The CDR3 is 12 amino acids. The CDR3 nucleotides are TGTGCCAGCAGCCAAAGGACTAACGAGCAGTACTTC. This translates into CASSQRTNEQYF.

This chain links TRBV7-2 with TRBJ1-2, with 7 bases aligning to TRBD1. The CDR3 sequence is 14 residues long. The junction had 7 bases not matched to a gene; V was cut back by 1 base and J by 8 bases. In germline, CDR1 is SGHTA, CDR2 FQGNSA. The CDR3 region is CASSLVEGAWGYTF. The CDR3 region has the DNA TGTGCCAGCAGCTTAGTTGAGGGGGCGTGGGGCTACACCTTC.

The V gene is TRBV5-4, the J gene TRBJ2-3, with 13 bases lining up with TRBD2. After removal of 4 bases from V and 1 base from J, the junction contained 6 bases not matched to a gene. Looked up from germline, CDR1 is SGHNT and CDR2 is YYREEE (reference sequence). This CDR3 spans 17 amino acids. The CDR3 is CASSLRLAGGRTDTQYF. The DNA of the CDR3 is TGTGCCAGCAGCCTTCGACTAGCGGGAGGACGCACAGATACGCAGTATTTT. Full variable domain (rest looked up from reference TRBV5-4 and TRBJ2-3): ETGVTQSPTHLIKTRGQQVTLRCSSQSGHNTVSWYQQALGQGPQFIFQYYREEENGRGNFPPRFSGLQFPNYSSELNVNALELDDSALYLCASSLRLAGGRTDTQYFGPGTRLTVL.

This chain connects TRBV4-3 to TRBJ2-5, with TRBD2 matching over 10 bases. The junction had 2 bases not matched to a gene; V was cut back by 0 bases and J by 1 base. Germline CDR1 reads LGHNA; CDR2 reads YSLEER. The CDR3 covers 16 residues. The DNA of the CDR3 is TGCGCCAGCAGCCAAGAGGCTAGCGGGGGCCAAGAGACCCAGTACTTC. Translation: CASSQEASGGQETQYF.

This sequence joins TRBV27 and TRBJ2-7, with 8 bases identical to TRBD2. Unmatched junction bases numbered 2, after V lost 3 bases and J lost 4 bases. CDR3 size: 13 residues. CDR1 is MNHEY, CDR2 SMNVEV, per germline (reference sequence). The CDR3 region is CASSFASGYEQYF. In DNA, the CDR3 is TGTGCCAGCAGTTTCGCTAGCGGGTACGAGCAGTACTTC.

The rearrangement uses TRBV29-1 and TRBJ1-3, with TRBD1 matching 7 bases. The CDR3 has 13 amino acids. Germline V gives CDR1 SQVTM, CDR2 ANQGSEA. Trimming cost V 7 bases and J 4 bases; bases outside gene matches: 7. CDR3 sequence: CSGGTGAGNTIYF. In nucleotides, the CDR3 is TGCAGCGGAGGAACAGGGGCAGGAAACACCATATATTTT.

The gene calls are TRBV6-1 and TRBJ2-7, with 7 positions matching TRBD1. The V and J ends lost 6 bases and 1 base, in that order; junction bases with no gene match: 6. The CDR3 contains 14 residues. Germline CDR1 reads MNHNS; CDR2 reads SASEGT. The CDR3 sequence: CASRRETGSYEQYF. The CDR3 DNA is TGTGCCAGCAGGCGTGAGACAGGGTCCTACGAGCAGTACTTC.

The chain is built from TRBV19 and TRBJ2-1, with 7 bases that match TRBD2. The V segment lost 5 bases and the J segment 11 bases; nucleotides outside the gene matches: 12. This CDR3 spans 14 amino acids. Germline V gene lookup returns CDR1 LNHDA and CDR2 SQIVND (reference sequence). CDR3 sequence (DNA): TGTGCCAGTAGTCTCAAACCCGGGACTATCAAGCAGTTCTTC. Amino acid sequence: CASSLKPGTIKQFF.

The genes are TRBV18 and TRBJ2-1; the match to TRBD1 covers 10 bases. Germline-derived CDR1 and CDR2 are KGHSH and LQKENI. V shed 2 bases, J shed 5 bases, and the junction held 3 bases outside the gene matches. The CDR3 is 15 residues long. DNA for the CDR3: TGTGCCAGCTCACCAGGGACAGGGGTCCACAATGAGCAGTTCTTC. As protein: CASSPGTGVHNEQFF.

The V gene is TRBV5-6, the J gene TRBJ1-2, with 9 bases matching TRBD1. Germline V gene sequence: CDR1 SGHDT, CDR2 YYEEEE. With 5 bases clipped from V and 5 bases from J, the junction kept 4 bases outside the gene matches. This CDR3 region has 13 residues. CDR3 in DNA: TGTGCCAGCAGTTGGGACAGGGATTATGGCTACACCTTC. Translation: CASSWDRDYGYTF.

The chain recombines TRBV7-6 with TRBJ2-5; unclear D gene. The CDR3 has 12 amino acids. Germline V gene lookup returns CDR1 SGHVS and CDR2 FNYEAQ. The V end was cut by 5 bases, the J end by 2 bases, with 6 bases between. In DNA form, the CDR3 reads TGTGCCAGCAGCCCTTCTCAAGAGACCCAGTACTTC. It codes for CASSPSQETQYF.

This clone was counted between two and nine times. This sequence joins TRBV6-1 and TRBJ1-5; D unclear. Germline CDR1 reads MNHNS; CDR2 reads SASEGT. The CDR3 totals 12 residues. Between the trimmed V and J ends, which lost 8 bases and 3 bases, there was a span of 8 bases. Here the CDR3 reads CASGEFNQPQHF. The CDR3 DNA reads TGTGCCAGCGGGGAGTTCAATCAGCCCCAGCATTTT.

The chain recombines TRBV6-1 with TRBJ1-1, with a tentative D call TRBD1 (6 bases). Germline CDR1 reads MNHNS; CDR2 reads SASEGT. The V end lost 7 bases, the J end lost 4 bases, and 19 bases lay between the germline ends. This CDR3 is 15 amino acids long. The CDR3 DNA is TGTGCCAGCACCGGGCTAGGGGGAATTATCACTGAAGCTTTCTTT. Translating it yields CASTGLGGIITEAFF.

The J gene is TRBJ2-7, the V gene TRBV5-4; TRBD1 agrees at 9 bases. V lost 3 bases, J lost 2 bases, and 3 bases stayed unmatched. There are 14 residues in the CDR3. Germline-derived CDR1 and CDR2 are SGHNT and YYREEE (reference sequence). CDR3 coding DNA: TGTGCCAGCAGCTCACAGGGGGCTCCCTACGAGCAGTACTTC. It specifies CASSSQGAPYEQYF.

This rearrangement joins TRBV4-1 to TRBJ1-2; D not certain. From germline, CDR1 is MGHRA and CDR2 YSYEKL. The CDR3 is made up of 14 amino acids. V was clipped by 0 bases and J by 2 bases, with 7 bases between them. For the CDR3, the DNA is TGCGCCAGCAGCCAAGAAGAGGAGAACTATGGCTACACCTTC. It encodes CASSQEEENYGYTF.

The chain joins TRBV21-1 to TRBJ1-5; the listed D gene, TRBD1, was not tested against the DNA. TRBV21-1 represents a pseudogene. This CDR3 is 14 amino acids long. The CDR3 loop is CASSKTGAAQPQHF. The CDR3 DNA is TGTGCCAGCAGTAAGACAGGGGCGGCTCAGCCCCAGCATTTT.

The rearrangement joins TRBV4-2 to TRBJ2-7; tentative D call: TRBD1 (5 bases). Trimming shortened V by 4 bases and J by 2 bases, and 15 bases separated the two germline ends. The CDR3 length is 15 residues. Per the germline V gene, CDR1 is LGHNA and CDR2 is YNFKEQ. The CDR3, as DNA: TGTGCCAGCAGCCGAGGACGGACACCCCCCTACGAGCAGTACTTC. It translates to CASSRGRTPPYEQYF.

Only one count was recorded for this clone. CDR3 sequence: CASAGGPGNTIYF. CDR3 DNA: TGTGCCAGCGCGGGGGGACCTGGAAACACCATATATTTT. The rearrangement links TRBV9 to TRBJ1-3; tentatively, D is TRBD1 (5 bases). V was pared by 7 bases and J by 2 bases, with 10 bases between. Per germline, CDR1 SGDLS and CDR2 YYNGEE. CDR3 length: 13 residues.

The chain joins TRBV11-3 to TRBJ2-7, with 7 positions matching TRBD2. Germline V gives CDR1 SGHNT, CDR2 YENEEA. V gave up 5 bases and J gave up 3 bases; unmatched junction bases: 7. The CDR3 has 14 amino acids. The CDR3 here is CASSPRGKIYEQYF. Written as DNA, the CDR3 is TGTGCCAGCAGCCCGCGGGGGAAAATCTACGAGCAGTACTTC.

The chain employs TRBV18 and TRBJ2-5; 14 nucleotides agree with TRBD2. This CDR3 contains 18 residues. Trimming cost V 0 bases and J 2 bases; bases outside gene matches: 5. Looked up from germline, CDR1 is KGHSH and CDR2 is LQKENI. CDR3 in amino acids: CASSPPGTSGGLQETQYF. The DNA of the CDR3 is TGTGCCAGCTCACCACCGGGGACTAGCGGGGGTCTTCAAGAGACCCAGTACTTC.

The chain combines TRBV4-3 with TRBJ2-3; TRBD1 agrees at 7 bases. The CDR3 runs to 16 residues. Germline CDR1 and CDR2: LGHNA and YSLEER. The V gene end was trimmed by 0 bases and the J gene end by 2 bases; junction bases not matched to a gene: 5. The CDR3 protein is CASSQEAQGVTDTQYF. Here the CDR3 DNA reads TGCGCCAGCAGCCAAGAGGCCCAGGGGGTCACAGATACGCAGTATTTT.

The chain carries TRBV10-3 and TRBJ2-3, with 7 bases lining up with TRBD2. CDR3 length: 16 residues. CDR1 and CDR2 from the germline V gene are ENHRY and SYGVKD. Losses at the gene ends were 8 bases for V and 0 bases for J; bases not matched to a gene: 11. In DNA, the CDR3 is TGTGCCATCCGCCGCGGGAGCGGGATTAGCACAGATACGCAGTATTTT. This translates into CAIRRGSGISTDTQYF.

This clone was observed a few times. The CDR3 here is CASSSLGNTIYF. CDR3 sequence (DNA): TGTGCCAGCAGCTCTCTAGGAAACACCATATATTTT. This sequence joins TRBV11-2 and TRBJ1-3; no definite D call. The germline V gene has CDR1 SGHAT and CDR2 FQNNGV. The germline V and J ends were trimmed by 4 bases and 4 bases, with 5 bases remaining between them. The CDR3 covers 12 residues.